The clone carrying this T cell receptor (beta chain) has ten or more counts. The target antigen is unknown. The sample is drawn from a study of read filtering for tumor transcriptome and immune sequencing. Study background: The cohort had roughly 17 men and approximately 13 women aged about 47 to 90, mean about 72 years. Per sample, TCR-region reads ranged about 3.5 to 11 million by IR-seq, 85 to 1273 by RNA-seq.

The library was built from about 400 ng RNA with molecular barcoded adaptors for alpha/delta and beta/gamma chains. TCRdb re-called the reads with MiXCR, one entry per CDR3 protein. The sample lists about 62,000 distinct CDR3 sequences, around a fifth seen once, with around 9.9% in the top ten. The germline CDR1 and CDR2 sequences are SGHRS and YFSETQ. The length of the CDR3 is 13 residues. The V end was cut by 0 bases, the J end by 10 bases, with 11 bases between. Points from the study as a whole: Even smaller IR-seq throughput identified most shared clonotypes.

Every patient had bone marrow sampled while the disease was active. This receptor was obtained from a donor aged 40 or older with multiple myeloma. V and J are TRBV5-1 and TRBJ2-1, with a weak D call TRBD1 (6 bases). Sequenced: a population of CD138-negative cells sorted from bone marrow. CDR3 protein: CASSLALRGEQFF. CDR3 sequence (DNA): TGCGCCAGCAGCTTGGCCTTGAGGGGGGAGCAGTTCTTC.